These 23 T cell receptor beta chains were sequenced from one sample in a study of blood T cell repertoires in COVID-19. The method was immunoSEQ multiplex PCR; TCRdb's version includes in-frame clones alone and lacks a portion of them. The sample lists about 100,000 clones; over 60% were seen once. Sequencing was performed on peripheral blood. The receptors stem from a man aged 45 to 65 who had recovered from COVID-19.

The chain employs TRBV19 and TRBJ1-5, with 12 bases fitting TRBD1. The V gene's germline CDR1 is LNHDA and CDR2 SQIVND (reference sequence). The CDR3 loop spans 17 amino acids. The V segment lost 3 bases and the J segment 0 bases; nucleotides outside the gene matches: 3. The CDR3 DNA reads TGTGCCAGTAGTATTGGGACAGGGGGCCATAGCAATCAGCCCCAGCATTTT. Protein product: CASSIGTGGHSNQPQHF.

This chain joins TRBV6-5 and TRBJ2-7, with TRBD1 identical over 9 bases. In germline, CDR1 is MNHEY, CDR2 SVGAGI. The CDR3 runs 14 residues. The ends lost 8 bases at V and 5 bases at J; junction bases unmatched: 10. CDR3 sequence: CASLKGQGSHEQYF. CDR3 in DNA: TGTGCCAGCCTAAAAGGACAGGGGTCCCACGAGCAGTACTTC.

This chain uses TRBV6-2 or TRBV6-3 with TRBJ1-5, with D tentatively TRBD1 (6 bases). Germline V gene lookup returns CDR1 MNHEY and CDR2 SVGEGT. CDR3 length: 16 residues. V was pared by 5 bases and J by 1 base, with 15 bases between. CDR3: CASSDPGHQSNQPQHF. The DNA of the CDR3 is TGTGCCAGCAGTGACCCGGGACACCAGAGCAATCAGCCCCAGCATTTT.

The chain carries TRBV28 and TRBJ1-5, with 7 bases identical to TRBD1. The junction had 8 bases not matched to a gene; V was cut back by 5 bases and J by 7 bases. The CDR3 covers 14 residues. Germline values: CDR1 MDHEN, CDR2 SYDVKM. The CDR3 nucleotides read TGTGCCAGCAGTCCTCCAGGGGGGATCCAGCCCCAGCATTTT. This gives the protein CASSPPGGIQPQHF.

V usage is TRBV20-1 and J usage is TRBJ2-5, with a possible D match to TRBD2 (6 bases). V dropped 3 bases and J dropped 5 bases, with 31 bases sitting between them. The germline CDR1 and CDR2 sequences are DFQATT and SNEGSKA (reference sequence). This CDR3 contains 19 residues. CDR3 nucleotide sequence: TGCAGTGCTAGTGTGATGGGTCAAAGGGCGGGGTCGGTGACGGAGACCCAGTACTTC. This sequence encodes CSASVMGQRAGSVTETQYF.

This sequence joins TRBV6-2 or TRBV6-3 and TRBJ2-7; TRBD2 might be the D (5 bases). The length of the CDR3 is 14 residues. The germline CDR1 and CDR2 sequences are MNHEY and SVGEGT. Trimming removed 6 bases at V and 3 bases at J, with 15 bases between. CDR3 protein: CASSRPVSGYEQYF. In nucleotides, the CDR3 is TGTGCCAGCAGCCGCCCTGTCAGCGGCTACGAGCAGTACTTC.

The chain carries TRBV5-5 and TRBJ2-7; D might be TRBD1 (5 bases). The V gene lost 0 bases and the J gene lost 2 bases, with 12 bases spanning the gap. Germline CDR1 reads SGHKS; CDR2 reads YYEKEE (reference sequence). CDR3 length: 15 amino acids. Written as DNA, the CDR3 is TGTGCCAGCAGCTTGGAGGGCAGGGCCACCTACGAGCAGTACTTC. Amino acids: CASSLEGRATYEQYF.

The chain recombines TRBV19 with TRBJ2-5; a weak D match, TRBD2 (7 bases). Deletions cut 9 bases from V and 4 bases from J, with 12 bases between. Germline-derived CDR1 and CDR2 are LNHDA and SQIVND (reference sequence). The CDR3 totals 12 residues. DNA for the CDR3: TGTGCCAGCTCGGGGGGCGGAGAGACCCAGTACTTC. This encodes CASSGGGETQYF.

The chain couples TRBV6-5 to TRBJ1-1, with 9 bases aligning to TRBD1. Germline V gene data show CDR1 as MNHEY and CDR2 as SVGAGI. The CDR3 covers 15 residues. The V gene end was trimmed by 0 bases and the J gene end by 4 bases; junction bases not matched to a gene: 3. CDR3 sequence reads: CASSYSGQGRTEAFF. CDR3 coding DNA: TGTGCCAGCAGTTACTCAGGACAGGGGCGCACTGAAGCTTTCTTT.

This clone has just a few counts. This sequence joins TRBV2 and TRBJ2-2; 7 nucleotides line up with TRBD1. Germline trimming cut 7 bases from V and 7 bases from J; bases unmatched to any gene: 9. The CDR3 spans 14 residues. CDR1 SNHLY and CDR2 FYNNEI come from the germline V gene. The CDR3 loop reads CASTGQTPGGELFF. In nucleotides, the CDR3 is TGTGCCAGCACGGGACAGACCCCGGGCGGGGAGCTGTTTTTT. The variable domain in full, with the rest retrieved from reference TRBV2 and TRBJ2-2, is EPEVTQTPSHQVTQMGQEVILRCVPISNHLYFYWYRQILGQKVEFLVSFYNNEISEKSEIFDDQFSVERPDGSNFTLKIRSTKLEDSAMYFCASTGQTPGGELFFGEGSRLTVL.

This chain connects TRBV2 to TRBJ2-1; D might be TRBD2 (7 bases). This CDR3 spans 15 amino acids. The germline CDR1 and CDR2 sequences are SNHLY and FYNNEI. The V end was cut by 8 bases, the J end by 8 bases, with 22 bases between. The CDR3 coding sequence is TGTGCCAGCTCAATAGGGGGGGCGGCTTTCGATGAGCAGTTCTTC. This encodes CASSIGGAAFDEQFF.

The genes are TRBV7-9 and TRBJ1-1; no clear D gene. This CDR3 spans 15 amino acids. Germline-derived CDR1 and CDR2 are SEHNR and FQNEAQ (reference sequence). V lost 6 bases and J 3 bases, leaving 17 bases between the germline ends. CDR3 protein: CASRDAGSSYTEAFF. CDR3 in DNA: TGTGCCAGCAGAGATGCGGGGTCTTCGTACACTGAAGCTTTCTTT.

This clone came up a few times. This sample also contains other DNA sequences that code for the same CDR3. This chain uses TRBV2 with TRBJ1-5; the D is unclear. Germline CDR1 reads SNHLY; CDR2 reads FYNNEI. V was pared by 3 bases and J by 0 bases, with 6 bases between. The CDR3 spans 14 residues. For the CDR3, the DNA is TGTGCCAGCAGTGACTCTTATAGCAATCAGCCCCAGCATTTT. It codes for CASSDSYSNQPQHF. Complete variable domain (other parts from reference TRBV2 and TRBJ1-5): EPEVTQTPSHQVTQMGQEVILRCVPISNHLYFYWYRQILGQKVEFLVSFYNNEISEKSEIFDDQFSVERPDGSNFTLKIRSTKLEDSAMYFCASSDSYSNQPQHFGDGTRLSIL.

On this clone: One end of the junction is discordant with germline, which a read error may explain. The chain joins TRBV9 to TRBJ2-3; D is unresolved. Germline CDR1 is SGDLS and CDR2 is YYNGEE. This CDR3 has 10 residues. The CDR3 nucleotides read TGCCGCTATAGCACAGATACGCAGTATTTT. Its protein is CRYSTDTQYF. The full variable domain, completed using reference TRBV9 and TRBJ2-3, is DSGVTQTPKHLITATGQRVTLRCSPRSGDLSVYWYQQSLDQGLQFLIQYYNGEERAKGNILERFSAQQFPDLHSELNLSSLELGDSALYFCRYSTDTQYFGPGTRLTVL.

The rearrangement uses TRBV20-1 and TRBJ2-3; D not resolved. Germline assignment: CDR1 DFQATT and CDR2 SNEGSKA (reference sequence). There are 11 residues in the CDR3. Trimming left V 3 bases short and J 6 bases short, with 7 bases between. The CDR3 loop reads CSASLLDTQYF. CDR3 bases: TGCAGTGCTAGCTTACTCGATACGCAGTATTTT.

V gene TRBV7-8 combines with J gene TRBJ2-7; TRBD1 matches 7 bases. The V gene's germline CDR1 is SGHVS and CDR2 FQNEAQ. CDR3 size: 13 residues. V lost 1 base and J lost 6; bases outside the gene matches: 3. CDR3 amino acids: CASSLGQGFEQYF. The CDR3 nucleotides read TGTGCCAGCAGCTTAGGACAGGGCTTCGAGCAGTACTTC.

About this clone itself: Distinct nucleotide sequences in the sample also encode this CDR3. CDR3 sequence (DNA): TGCGCCAGCAGTCTAGAGGGACAGGGGAACAATCAGCCCCAGCATTTT. This encodes CASSLEGQGNNQPQHF. V is TRBV5-1 and J is TRBJ1-5, with TRBD1 matching 10 bases. The CDR3 sequence is 16 residues long. V gave up 5 bases and J gave up 3 bases; unmatched junction bases: 8. CDR1 is SGHRS, CDR2 YFSETQ, per germline.

This clone was counted a single time. V and J are TRBV24-1 and TRBJ2-2, with D possibly matching TRBD2 (6 bases). Trimming cost V 6 bases and J 6 bases, with 16 bases left between them. Germline V gene sequence: CDR1 KGHDR, CDR2 SFDVKD. This CDR3 is 15 amino acids long. The CDR3 loop is CATSRRGLGAGELFF. CDR3 coding DNA: TGTGCCACCAGTCGGCGGGGTCTAGGCGCCGGGGAGCTGTTTTTT.

This chain links TRBV27 with TRBJ1-5, with D possibly matching TRBD1 (5 bases). The CDR3 has 16 amino acids. Germline V lookup: CDR1 MNHEY, CDR2 SMNVEV (reference sequence). Trimming took off 3 bases at V and 2 bases at J, with 14 bases between the two ends. CDR3 bases: TGTGCCAGCAGTTTGACCCAGGGATGGGGCAATCAGCCCCAGCATTTT. Translating gives CASSLTQGWGNQPQHF.

This chain links TRBV18 with TRBJ2-6; D may be TRBD1 (5 bases). V gave up 4 bases and J gave up 8 bases, with 18 bases separating them. This CDR3 region has 16 residues. The V gene's germline CDR1 is KGHSH and CDR2 LQKENI. CDR3 amino acids: CASSLAWGLRPNVLTF. The CDR3 DNA sequence: TGTGCCAGCTCACTGGCGTGGGGCCTCCGCCCCAACGTCCTGACTTTC.

This chain links TRBV10-3 with TRBJ1-1; 9 positions agree with TRBD1. Germline V gene sequence: CDR1 ENHRY, CDR2 SYGVKD. This CDR3 region has 16 residues. The J segment lost 5 bases and the V segment lost 0 bases, leaving 7 bases of the junction unmatched. CDR3 sequence reads: CAISESFGTGRTEAFF. CDR3 DNA sequence: TGTGCCATCAGTGAGTCGTTTGGGACAGGGAGAACTGAAGCTTTCTTT.

CDR3 residues: CASSPGQGDTDTQYF. DNA for the CDR3: TGTGCCAGCAGCCCGGGACAGGGGGACACAGATACGCAGTATTTT. V usage is TRBV3-1 (or the pseudogene TRBV3-2) and J usage is TRBJ2-3; TRBD1 matches at 11 bases. This CDR3 is built from 15 residues. The V gene's germline CDR1 is LGHDT and CDR2 YNNKEL (reference sequence). V dropped 4 bases and J dropped 2; count of bases not matched to a gene: 2.

This clone showed up just once. This rearrangement joins TRBV3-1 (or the pseudogene TRBV3-2) to TRBJ2-2; D uncertain. The CDR3 has 16 residues. Between the trimmed V and J ends, which lost 2 bases and 4 bases, there was a span of 14 bases. Germline-derived CDR1 and CDR2 are LGHDT and YNNKEL (reference sequence). CDR3: CASSQNLDIFTGELFF. The CDR3, as DNA: TGTGCCAGCAGCCAAAATTTAGACATCTTCACCGGGGAGCTGTTTTTT.